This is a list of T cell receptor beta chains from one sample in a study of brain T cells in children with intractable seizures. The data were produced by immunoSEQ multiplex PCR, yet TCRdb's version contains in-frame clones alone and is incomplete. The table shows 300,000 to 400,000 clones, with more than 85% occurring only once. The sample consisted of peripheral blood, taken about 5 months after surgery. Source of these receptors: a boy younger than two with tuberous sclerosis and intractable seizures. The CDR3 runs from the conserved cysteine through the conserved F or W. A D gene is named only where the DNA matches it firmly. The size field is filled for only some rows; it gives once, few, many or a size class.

CASRRGVEQFF TGCGCCAGCCGCCGGGGAGTGGAGCAGTTCTTC . TRBV5-1 . TRBJ2-1
CASSEGITYEQYF TGCGCCAGCAGTGAGGGGATAACCTACGAGCAGTACTTC . TRBV10-1 few TRBJ2-7
CASSLEGARDNEQFF TGCGCCAGCAGCTTGGAGGGGGCGCGGGACAATGAGCAGTTCTTC TRBD1 TRBV5-1 . TRBJ2-1
CAWSGGGARAPLHF TGTGCCTGGAGTGGGGGAGGGGCTCGTGCACCCCTCCACTTT . TRBV30 . TRBJ1-6
CASSSRGAGGETQYF TGTGCCAGCAGTTCAAGAGGTGCAGGAGGGGAGACCCAGTACTTC . TRBV27 . TRBJ2-5
CASSPREEMNTEAFF TGTGCCAGCAGCCCCCGGGAGGAAATGAACACTGAAGCTTTCTTT . TRBV5-5 . TRBJ1-1
CSAWTAYEQYF TGCAGTGCGTGGACGGCCTACGAGCAGTACTTC . TRBV20-1 once TRBJ2-7
CASSFESSGNTIYF TGTGCCAGCAGTTTTGAAAGCTCTGGAAACACCATATATTTT . TRBV6-5 . TRBJ1-3
CASSTGGGRSYNEQFF TGCGCCAGCAGCACCGGGGGAGGGCGCTCCTACAATGAGCAGTTCTTC TRBD2 TRBV5-1 . TRBJ2-1
CASSEPTSGQLYNEQFF TGTGCCAGCAGTGAACCTACTTCTGGACAGCTCTACAATGAGCAGTTCTTC . TRBV2 . TRBJ2-1
CAWNRGAEPLHF TGTGCCTGGAATAGAGGGGCAGAACCCCTCCACTTT . TRBV30 . TRBJ1-6
CASRAGRNTEAFF TGTGCCAGTAGGGCAGGGAGAAACACTGAAGCTTTCTTT . TRBV19 few TRBJ1-1
CASRGTGLGYGYTF TGTGCCAGCAGAGGGACAGGGCTTGGATATGGCTACACCTTC TRBD1 TRBV28 . TRBJ1-2
CASSGDEQYF TGTGCCAGCAGCGGCGACGAGCAGTACTTC . TRBV7-9 . TRBJ2-7
CASSSGRTYASYEQYF TGTGCCAGCAGCTCCGGTCGGACTTATGCTTCCTACGAGCAGTACTTC . TRBV5-4 . TRBJ2-7